This T cell receptor (beta chain) is drawn from a study of T cell repertoires in ileal Crohn's disease. Study-wide results and limits: Every patient over 26.8% clonality showed endoscopic recurrence. Compared with CD4 T cells, sorted CD8 cells carried more expanded clones.

As to this clone: Its antigen is not identified.

Approximately 510 nanograms of biopsy DNA per sample underwent TCRB immunosequencing. The assay was immunoSEQ multiplex PCR, and TCRdb's table has in-frame clones only and misses some. The sample consists of 30,000 to 35,000 clones, roughly 78% of them appearing once. The CDR3 spans 12 residues. CDR1 is GTSNPN and CDR2 is SVGIG in the germline V gene (reference sequence). V lost 1 base to trimming and J lost 6 bases, with 9 bases between them. The source is an adult with Crohn's disease. Sequences were obtained from ileal tissue. The rearrangement links TRBV30 to TRBJ1-1; the D gene is possibly TRBD1 (6 bases). The DNA of the CDR3 is TGTGCCTGGAGTGCCCACAGGGCTGAAGCTTTCTTT. Translation: CAWSAHRAEAFF.